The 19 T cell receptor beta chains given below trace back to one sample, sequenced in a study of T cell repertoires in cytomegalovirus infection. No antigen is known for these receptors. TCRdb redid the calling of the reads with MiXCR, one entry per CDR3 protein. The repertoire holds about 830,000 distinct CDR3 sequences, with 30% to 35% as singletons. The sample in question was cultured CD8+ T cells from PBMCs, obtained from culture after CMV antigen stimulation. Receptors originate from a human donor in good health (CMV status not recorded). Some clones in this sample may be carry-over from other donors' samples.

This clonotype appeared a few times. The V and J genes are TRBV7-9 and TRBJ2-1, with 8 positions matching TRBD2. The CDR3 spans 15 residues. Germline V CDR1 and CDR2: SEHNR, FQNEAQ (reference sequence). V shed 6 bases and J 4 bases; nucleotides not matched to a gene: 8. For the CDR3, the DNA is TGTGCCAGCAGTTTTATGCCGGGGGGGTACAATGAGCAGTTCTTC. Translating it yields CASSFMPGGYNEQFF.

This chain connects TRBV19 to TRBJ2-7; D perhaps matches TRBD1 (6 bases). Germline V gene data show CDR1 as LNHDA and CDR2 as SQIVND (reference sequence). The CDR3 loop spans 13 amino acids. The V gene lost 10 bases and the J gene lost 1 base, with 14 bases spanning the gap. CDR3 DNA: TGTGCCACCGGCAGGACAGATTCCTACGAGCAGTACTTC. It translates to CATGRTDSYEQYF.

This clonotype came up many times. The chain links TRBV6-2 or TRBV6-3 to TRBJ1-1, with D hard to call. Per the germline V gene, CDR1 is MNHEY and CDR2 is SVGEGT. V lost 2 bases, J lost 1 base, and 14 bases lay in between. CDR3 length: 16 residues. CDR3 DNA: TGTGCCAGCAGTTACGTCCCTGGGGAGGCGAACACTGAAGCTTTCTTT. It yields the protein CASSYVPGEANTEAFF.

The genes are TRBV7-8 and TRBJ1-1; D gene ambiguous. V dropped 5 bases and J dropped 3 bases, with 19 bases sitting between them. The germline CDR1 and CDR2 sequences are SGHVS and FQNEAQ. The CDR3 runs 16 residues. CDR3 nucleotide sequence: TGTGCCAGCAGCCTACGCAGGTTGGTACGGGACACTGAAGCTTTCTTT. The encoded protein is CASSLRRLVRDTEAFF.

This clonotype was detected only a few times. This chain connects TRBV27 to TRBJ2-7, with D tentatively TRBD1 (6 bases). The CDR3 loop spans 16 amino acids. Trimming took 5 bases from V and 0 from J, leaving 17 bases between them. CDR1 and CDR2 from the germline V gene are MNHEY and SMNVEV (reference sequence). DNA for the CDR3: TGTGCCAGCAGTCCGGGGACAAGCCTGAGCTCCTACGAGCAGTACTTC. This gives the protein CASSPGTSLSSYEQYF.

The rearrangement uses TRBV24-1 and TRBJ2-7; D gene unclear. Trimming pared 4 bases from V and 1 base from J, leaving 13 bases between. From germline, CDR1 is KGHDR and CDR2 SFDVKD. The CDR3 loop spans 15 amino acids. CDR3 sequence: CATSELPVRSYEQYV. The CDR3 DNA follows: TGTGCCACCAGTGAGCTCCCCGTTAGGTCCTACGAGCAGTACGTC.

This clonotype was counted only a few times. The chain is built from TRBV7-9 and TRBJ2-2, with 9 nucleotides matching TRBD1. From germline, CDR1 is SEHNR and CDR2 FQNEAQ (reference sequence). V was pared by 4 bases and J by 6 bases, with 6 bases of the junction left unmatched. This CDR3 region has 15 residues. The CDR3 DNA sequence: TGTGCCAGCAGCTCCGGGACAGGGACACCCGGGGAGCTGTTTTTT. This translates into CASSSGTGTPGELFF.

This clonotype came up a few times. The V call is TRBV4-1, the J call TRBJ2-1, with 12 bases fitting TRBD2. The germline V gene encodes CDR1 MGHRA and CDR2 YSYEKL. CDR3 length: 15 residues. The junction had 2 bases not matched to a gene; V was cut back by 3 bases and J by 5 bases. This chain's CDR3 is CASSQTSGGHNEQFF. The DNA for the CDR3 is TGCGCCAGCAGCCAGACTAGCGGGGGACACAATGAGCAGTTCTTC.

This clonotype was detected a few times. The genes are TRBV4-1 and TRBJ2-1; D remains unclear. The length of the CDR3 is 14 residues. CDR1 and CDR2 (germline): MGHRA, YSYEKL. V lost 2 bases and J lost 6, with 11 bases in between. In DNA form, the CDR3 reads TGCGCCAGCAGCCAATCGGAAGGCCCCAATGAGCAGTTCTTC. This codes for CASSQSEGPNEQFF.

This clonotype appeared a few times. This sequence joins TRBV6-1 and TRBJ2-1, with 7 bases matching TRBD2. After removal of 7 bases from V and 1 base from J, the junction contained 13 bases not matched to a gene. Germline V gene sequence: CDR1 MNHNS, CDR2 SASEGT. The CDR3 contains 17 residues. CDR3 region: CASMPDGLAVSYNEQFF. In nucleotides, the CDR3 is TGTGCCAGCATGCCAGATGGGCTAGCGGTTTCCTACAATGAGCAGTTCTTC.

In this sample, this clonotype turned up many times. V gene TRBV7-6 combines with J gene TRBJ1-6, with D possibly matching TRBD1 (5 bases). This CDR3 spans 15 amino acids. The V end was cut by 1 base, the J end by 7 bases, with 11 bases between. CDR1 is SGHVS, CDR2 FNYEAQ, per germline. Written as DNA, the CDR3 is TGTGCCAGCAGCTTAGGGCAGGGTCTAAATTCACCCCTCCACTTT. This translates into CASSLGQGLNSPLHF. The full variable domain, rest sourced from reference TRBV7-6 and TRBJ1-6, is GAGVSQSPRYKVTKRGQDVALRCDPISGHVSLYWYRQALGQGPEFLTYFNYEAQQDKSGLPNDRFSAERPEGSISTLTIQRTEQRDSAMYRCASSLGQGLNSPLHFGNGTRLTVT.

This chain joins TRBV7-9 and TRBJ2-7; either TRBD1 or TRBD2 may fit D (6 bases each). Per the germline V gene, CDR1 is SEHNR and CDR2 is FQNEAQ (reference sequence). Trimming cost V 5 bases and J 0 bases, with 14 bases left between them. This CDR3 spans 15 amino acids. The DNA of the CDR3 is TGTGCCAGCAGCAGGGGGGCGGAAAGCTCCTACGAGCAGTACTTC. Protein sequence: CASSRGAESSYEQYF.

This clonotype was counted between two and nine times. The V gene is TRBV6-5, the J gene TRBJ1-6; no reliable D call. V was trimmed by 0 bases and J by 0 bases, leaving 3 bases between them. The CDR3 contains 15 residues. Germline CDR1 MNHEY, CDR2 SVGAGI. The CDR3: CASSYSSSYNSPLHF. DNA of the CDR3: TGTGCCAGCAGTTACTCGAGCTCCTATAATTCACCCCTCCACTTT.

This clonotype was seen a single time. CDR3 sequence (DNA): TGTGCCAGCAGCTCTTGGACCCACTCTGGAAACACCATATATTTT. Its translation: CASSSWTHSGNTIYF. J is TRBJ1-3 and V is TRBV7-2; D gene ambiguous. Germline V gene lookup returns CDR1 SGHTA and CDR2 FQGNSA. Deletions cut 4 bases from V and 0 bases from J, with 10 bases between. The CDR3 loop spans 15 amino acids.

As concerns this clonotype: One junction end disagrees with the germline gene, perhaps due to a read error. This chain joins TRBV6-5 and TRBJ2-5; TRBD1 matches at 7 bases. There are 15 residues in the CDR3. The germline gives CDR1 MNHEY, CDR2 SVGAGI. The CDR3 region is CANSIGTALQETQYF. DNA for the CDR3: TGTGCCAACAGTATCGGGACAGCCTTACAAGAGACCCAGTACTTC.

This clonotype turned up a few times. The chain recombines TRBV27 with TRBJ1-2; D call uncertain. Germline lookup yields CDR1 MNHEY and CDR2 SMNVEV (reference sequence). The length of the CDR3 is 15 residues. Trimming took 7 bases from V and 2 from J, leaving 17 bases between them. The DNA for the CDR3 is TGTGCCAGCAAGGGCCGGGGTCTAGAGAACTATGGCTACACCTTC. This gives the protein CASKGRGLENYGYTF.

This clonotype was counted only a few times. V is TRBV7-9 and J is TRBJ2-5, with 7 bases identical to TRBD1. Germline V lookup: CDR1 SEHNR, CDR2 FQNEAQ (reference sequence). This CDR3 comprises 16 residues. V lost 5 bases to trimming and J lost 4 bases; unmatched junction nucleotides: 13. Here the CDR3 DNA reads TGTGCCAGCAGCCCGAGACAGGGAAGTTTCCGAGAGACCCAGTACTTC. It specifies CASSPRQGSFRETQYF. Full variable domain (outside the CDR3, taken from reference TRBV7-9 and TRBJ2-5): DTGVSQNPRHKITKRGQNVTFRCDPISEHNRLYWYRQTLGQGPEFLTYFQNEAQLEKSRLLSDRFSAERPKGSFSTLEIQRTEQGDSAMYLCASSPRQGSFRETQYFGPGTRLLVL.

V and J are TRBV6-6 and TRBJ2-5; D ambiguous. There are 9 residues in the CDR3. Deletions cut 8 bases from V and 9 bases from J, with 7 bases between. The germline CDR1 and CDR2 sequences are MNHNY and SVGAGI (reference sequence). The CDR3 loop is CASGVAQYF. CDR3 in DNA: TGTGCCAGCGGGGTGGCCCAGTACTTC.

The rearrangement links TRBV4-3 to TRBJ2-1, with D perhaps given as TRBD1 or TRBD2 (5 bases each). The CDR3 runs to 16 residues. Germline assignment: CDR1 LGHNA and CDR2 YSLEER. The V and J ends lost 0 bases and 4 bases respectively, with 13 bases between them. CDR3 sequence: CASSQERGSVYNEQFF. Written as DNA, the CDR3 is TGCGCCAGCAGCCAAGAGAGGGGATCGGTGTACAATGAGCAGTTCTTC.